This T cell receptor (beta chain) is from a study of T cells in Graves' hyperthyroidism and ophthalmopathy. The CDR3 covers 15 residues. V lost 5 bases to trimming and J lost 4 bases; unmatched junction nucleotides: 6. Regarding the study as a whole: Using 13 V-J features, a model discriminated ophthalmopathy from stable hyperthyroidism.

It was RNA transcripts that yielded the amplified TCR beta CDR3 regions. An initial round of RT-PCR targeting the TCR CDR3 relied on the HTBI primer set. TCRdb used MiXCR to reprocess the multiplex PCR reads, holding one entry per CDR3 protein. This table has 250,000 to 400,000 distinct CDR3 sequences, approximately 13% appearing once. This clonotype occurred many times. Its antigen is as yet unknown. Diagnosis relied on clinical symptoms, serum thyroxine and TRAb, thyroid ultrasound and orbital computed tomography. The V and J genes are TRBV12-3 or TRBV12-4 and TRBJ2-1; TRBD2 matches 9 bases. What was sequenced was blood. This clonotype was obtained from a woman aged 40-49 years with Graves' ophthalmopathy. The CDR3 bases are TGTGCCAGCAGTCTTGGACTAGCGCGATACAATGAGCAGTTCTTC. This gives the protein CASSLGLARYNEQFF.